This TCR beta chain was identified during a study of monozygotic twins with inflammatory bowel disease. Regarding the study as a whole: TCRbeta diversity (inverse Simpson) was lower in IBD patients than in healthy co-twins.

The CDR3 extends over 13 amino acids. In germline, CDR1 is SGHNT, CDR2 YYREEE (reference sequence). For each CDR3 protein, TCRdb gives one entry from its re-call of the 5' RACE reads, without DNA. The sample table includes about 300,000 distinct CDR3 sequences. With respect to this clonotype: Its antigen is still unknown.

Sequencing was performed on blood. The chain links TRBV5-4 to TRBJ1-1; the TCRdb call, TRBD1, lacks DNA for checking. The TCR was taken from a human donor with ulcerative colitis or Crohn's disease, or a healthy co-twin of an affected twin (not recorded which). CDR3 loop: CASTRGARSEAFF.